These T cell receptor beta chains were read from a single sample in a study of blood T cell repertoires in COVID-19. Sequenced by immunoSEQ multiplex PCR; TCRdb stores in-frame clones only, minus some. Among over 60,000 clones listed, 75% to 90% were seen once. Source material: peripheral blood. The receptors stem from a man older than 75 with acute or convalescent COVID-19. Each CDR3 is given with its conserved first and last residue. D genes are given only for firm matches. Clone size is not always given. Where it is, it says once, few, many or a class for expanded clones.

v_call,clone_size,j_call,d_call,cdr3_nt,cdr3_aa
TRBV30,-,TRBJ1-5,-,TGTGCCTGGAGTGGGGGGGTTTATCAGCCCCAGCATTTT,CAWSGGVYQPQHF
TRBV4-1,-,TRBJ1-3,TRBD1,TGCGCCAGCAGCCAAGATTCCGACAGGGGGCTTGGAAACACCATATATTTT,CASSQDSDRGLGNTIYF
TRBV18,-,TRBJ1-6,-,TGTGCCAGCTCACCAATCGGGCAGGGGTTCTATAATTCACCCCTCCACTTT,CASSPIGQGFYNSPLHF
TRBV5-1,-,TRBJ2-1,TRBD2,TGCGCCAGCAGCCGGGGACTAGCGGGAGAAAGCTCCTACAATGAGCAGTTCTTC,CASSRGLAGESSYNEQFF
TRBV15,-,TRBJ1-6,TRBD1,TGTGCCATCCAGACAGGGACGCTCTCCTATAATTCACCCCTCCACTTT,CAIQTGTLSYNSPLHF
TRBV29-1,-,TRBJ1-1,TRBD1,TGCAGCGTTACAGGGGTATACACTGAAGCTTTCTTT,CSVTGVYTEAFF
TRBV6-5,few,TRBJ1-1,-,TGTGCCAGCAGTTACACAGCAGGGGTCCCGAACACTGAAGCTTTCTTT,CASSYTAGVPNTEAFF
TRBV7-8,-,TRBJ2-1,TRBD1,TGTGCCAGCAGCCCAGGACAGGGTGAAGAGTTCTTC,CASSPGQGEEFF
TRBV7-9,-,TRBJ1-1,-,TGTGCCAGCAGCTTAGACAGGGTGAACACTGAAGCTTTCTTT,CASSLDRVNTEAFF
TRBV5-1,-,TRBJ2-7,TRBD1,TGCGCCAGCAGCCCACAGGGGGAATCCTACGAGCAGTACTTC,CASSPQGESYEQYF
TRBV3-1/TRBV3-2,-,TRBJ2-5,TRBD2,TGTGCCAGCAGCCGGCGCGGGGGGCCCCGGGAGACCCAGTACTTC,CASSRRGGPRETQYF
TRBV12-3/TRBV12-4,-,TRBJ1-1,TRBD1,TGTGCCAGCAGTCCCCGGACAGGCGGGGAAGCTTTCTTT,CASSPRTGGEAFF
TRBV12-3/TRBV12-4,-,TRBJ1-2,TRBD1,TGTGCCAGCAGCCAGGGACAGCTCTATGGCTACACCTTC,CASSQGQLYGYTF
TRBV5-1,-,TRBJ2-2,TRBD2,TGCGCCAGCAGCCCGGGGGGATCGAACACCGGGGAGCTGTTTTTT,CASSPGGSNTGELFF
TRBV18,-,TRBJ2-6,-,TGTGCCAGCTCACCAACCAGGGTGGTTGGGGCCAACGTCCTGACTTTC,CASSPTRVVGANVLTF
TRBV5-6,-,TRBJ1-2,-,TGTGCCAGCAGCTCACAGGCAGTCGATGGCTACACCTTC,CASSSQAVDGYTF
TRBV5-5,-,TRBJ1-2,-,TGTGCCAGCAGCTTGGCCCGGCGGTCTGATAACTATGGCTACACCTTC,CASSLARRSDNYGYTF
TRBV10-3,-,TRBJ2-2,TRBD1,TGTGCCATCAGGGGAGGGACAGGGGAGGCCGGGGAGCTGTTTTTT,CAIRGGTGEAGELFF
TRBV29-1,-,TRBJ1-1,TRBD1,TGCAGCGTTGGGGACAGCTACACTGAAGCTTTCTTT,CSVGDSYTEAFF
TRBV29-1,once,TRBJ1-1,-,TGCAGCGTACACAGAAACCCGAACACTGAAGCTTTCTTT,CSVHRNPNTEAFF
TRBV4-1,-,TRBJ1-1,TRBD1,TGCGCCAGCAGACCGCAGGGGGCGGGAACTGAAGCTTTCTTT,CASRPQGAGTEAFF
TRBV30,once,TRBJ1-2,-,TGTGCCTGGAATGGAGTGGATTTCACCTTC,CAWNGVDFTF
TRBV5-1,-,TRBJ1-2,-,TGCGCCAGCAGCTTGGATGGAGGCGGCTACACCTTC,CASSLDGGGYTF
TRBV5-1,-,TRBJ2-5,TRBD1,TGCGCCAGCAGCTCCGCCGGGACAGGGGTAGAGACCCAGTACTTC,CASSSAGTGVETQYF
TRBV28,-,TRBJ1-2,-,TGTGCCAGCAGTTTCCCAGGGTATCGAAGTGCCAACTATGGCTACACCTTC,CASSFPGYRSANYGYTF
TRBV19,-,TRBJ1-5,-,TGTGCCAGTAGTTCGGACAGACATCAGCCCCAGCATTTT,CASSSDRHQPQHF
TRBV27,-,TRBJ1-2,-,TGTGCCAGCAGAGCCCGGACAGACCCTAACTATGGCTACACCTTC,CASRARTDPNYGYTF
TRBV6-5,-,TRBJ2-5,-,TGTGCCAGCAGTTACTCCCCCGGGGGAAGGCAAGAGACCCAGTACTTC,CASSYSPGGRQETQYF
TRBV19,-,TRBJ2-2,-,TGTGCCAGCAACCTCGGGACTTACACCGGGGAGCTGTTTTTT,CASNLGTYTGELFF
TRBV12-3/TRBV12-4,-,TRBJ2-3,TRBD2,TGTGCCACCTTGACTAGCCCACTAGATACGCAGTATTTT,CATLTSPLDTQYF
TRBV6-8,once,TRBJ1-3,TRBD1,TGTGCCAGCAGTTACCCGACAGGGACTGGAAACACCATATATTTT,CASSYPTGTGNTIYF
TRBV19,few,TRBJ1-2,TRBD1,TGTGCCAGTCGGGACAGCCGGGGGTCGCGCGATGGCTACACCTTC,CASRDSRGSRDGYTF
TRBV10-1,-,TRBJ2-3,-,TGCGCCAGCAGTGAGTCTCTGTACACAGATACGCAGTATTTT,CASSESLYTDTQYF
TRBV5-1,-,TRBJ1-2,-,TGCGCCAGCTCGAGAGCCCCCGAGCAAGCCATCTATGGCTACACCTTC,CASSRAPEQAIYGYTF
TRBV30,-,TRBJ2-7,TRBD2,TGTGCCTGGAGCCCCATAGCGGGAGGGCCTTACGAGCAGTACTTC,CAWSPIAGGPYEQYF
TRBV5-1,few,TRBJ2-1,-,TGCGCCAGCAGTGTTGACAGTTACAATGAGCAGTTCTTC,CASSVDSYNEQFF
TRBV5-1,-,TRBJ2-7,-,TGCGCCAGCAGCTGGAGGGGCGAGCAGTACTTC,CASSWRGEQYF
TRBV18,-,TRBJ2-1,-,TGTGCCAGCTCACCTGACACGGTTGGGGAGCAGTTCTTC,CASSPDTVGEQFF
TRBV3-1/TRBV3-2,-,TRBJ1-5,-,TGTGCCAGCAGCCAAGGGTCTATAGATCAGCCCCAGCATTTT,CASSQGSIDQPQHF
TRBV5-1,-,TRBJ2-5,-,TGCGCCAGCAGTCAAGCACTATTGGGCCAAGAGACCCAGTACTTC,CASSQALLGQETQYF
TRBV19,-,TRBJ1-1,TRBD1,TGTGCCAGTAGTATAGGAGGGACAGGGACGACTGAAGCTTTCTTT,CASSIGGTGTTEAFF
TRBV3-1/TRBV3-2,-,TRBJ1-5,-,TGTGCCAGCAGCCAAGGACTCCTTAGCAATCAGCCCCAGCATTTT,CASSQGLLSNQPQHF
TRBV12-3/TRBV12-4,-,TRBJ1-2,-,TGTGCCAGCAGGCTGGGGGGTGGGGGCTACACCTTC,CASRLGGGGYTF
TRBV24-1,-,TRBJ1-2,-,TGTGCCACCAGTGACACCAGCTATGGCTACACCTTC,CATSDTSYGYTF
TRBV5-1,once,TRBJ1-4,-,TGCGCCAGCAGACTACAGGGAGGGGCTAATGAAAAACTGTTTTTT,CASRLQGGANEKLFF
TRBV29-1,-,TRBJ1-1,TRBD1,TGCAGCGCACAGGGGGCGGGCACTGAAGCTTTCTTT,CSAQGAGTEAFF
TRBV3-1/TRBV3-2,-,TRBJ2-5,TRBD2,TGTGCCAGCAGCCTAGCGGGAGGGCAAGAGACCCAGTACTTC,CASSLAGGQETQYF
TRBV7-8,-,TRBJ2-2,TRBD2,TGTGCCAGCACCGTGGGACTAGCCCATTTCCTCAACACCGGGGAGCTGTTTTTT,CASTVGLAHFLNTGELFF
TRBV6-6,-,TRBJ1-5,TRBD1,TGTGCCAGCAGTGCCCGGCTCGGGACAGAGAATCAGCCCCAGCATTTT,CASSARLGTENQPQHF
TRBV5-6,-,TRBJ1-5,-,TGTGCCAGCAGCTTGGCCGAAGGGGTCCCCCAGCCCCAGCATTTT,CASSLAEGVPQPQHF
TRBV7-9,-,TRBJ1-6,-,TGTGCCAGCAGCCCCGCCCGGGAATGGGGTTCACCCCTCCACTTT,CASSPAREWGSPLHF
TRBV5-1,-,TRBJ2-6,-,TGCGCCAGCAGCTTGGATATCTCTGGGGCCAACGTCCTGACTTTC,CASSLDISGANVLTF
TRBV28,-,TRBJ1-5,TRBD1,TGTGCCAGCAGTTATCGACAGGGATGGAGCAATCAGCCCCAGCATTTT,CASSYRQGWSNQPQHF
TRBV19,-,TRBJ1-6,TRBD1,TGTGCCAGTAGTATTGGGGACAGGCTCAATTCACCCCTCCACTTT,CASSIGDRLNSPLHF
TRBV7-9,-,TRBJ1-1,TRBD1,TGTGCCAGCACCATTCCCGGGACAGGGAACACTGAAGCTTTCTTT,CASTIPGTGNTEAFF
TRBV11-2,-,TRBJ2-5,-,TGTGCCAGCAGCCAAGCAGAGGGGACCCAGTACTTC,CASSQAEGTQYF
TRBV18,-,TRBJ1-1,TRBD1,TGTGCCAGCTCCCGAACAGGGGGCACTGAAGCTTTCTTT,CASSRTGGTEAFF
TRBV30,-,TRBJ1-2,-,TGTGCCTGCGAACTAGCGCAGACAGGTGCCGGCTACACCTTC,CACELAQTGAGYTF
TRBV5-8,-,TRBJ2-1,-,TGTGGTGGCGGCTCCTCCTACAATGAGCAGTTCTTC,CGGGSSYNEQFF